The rows below give T cell receptor beta chains drawn from one sample of a study of blood T cell repertoires in COVID-19. Sequenced by immunoSEQ multiplex PCR; TCRdb stores in-frame clones only, minus some. This table has roughly 86,000 clones, about 83% appearing once. The specimen sequenced was peripheral blood. All receptors derive from a woman in her 70s with acute or convalescent COVID-19. Each CDR3 is given with its conserved first and last residue. A D gene is named only where the DNA matches it firmly. A clone size is listed for some rows: how often the clone was seen (once, few, many), or a class if it is expanded.

d_call	v_call	j_call	clone_size	cdr3_nt	cdr3_aa
TRBD1	TRBV7-3	TRBJ2-1	.	TGTGCCAGCAGCTTGGCTGGGGGACAGCACAATGAGCAGTTCTTC	CASSLAGGQHNEQFF
TRBD1	TRBV28	TRBJ1-2	.	TGTGCCAGCCGGACAGGAGGGGCCTATGGCTACACCTTC	CASRTGGAYGYTF
.	TRBV6-5	TRBJ1-1	.	TGTGCCAGCAGTTATTCCGTTACGGGCACTGAAGCTTTCTTT	CASSYSVTGTEAFF
TRBD1	TRBV5-1	TRBJ1-5	.	TGCGCCAGCAGCCCTCGGACAGGGGCTCAGCCCCAGCATTTT	CASSPRTGAQPQHF
TRBD1	TRBV2	TRBJ1-2	few	TGTGCCAGCAGTGAGAAACAGGGGCATCCTTATGGCTACACCTTC	CASSEKQGHPYGYTF
TRBD1	TRBV5-4	TRBJ2-2	.	TGTGCCAGCAGCCCGCCGGGACAGGGGGGTGTCGGGGAGCTGTTTTTT	CASSPPGQGGVGELFF
.	TRBV28	TRBJ1-4	.	TGTGCCAGCAGTGTTATGGTGGAGGCTAATGAAAAACTGTTTTTT	CASSVMVEANEKLFF
TRBD1	TRBV2	TRBJ1-4	once	TGTGCCAGCAGTGAAAGGGGACAGAAAAATGAAAAACTGTTTTTT	CASSERGQKNEKLFF
.	TRBV7-3	TRBJ2-3	.	TGTGCCAGCAGCTTAAGCGGTGGGCTAGCGAGGGATACGCAGTATTTT	CASSLSGGLARDTQYF
TRBD1	TRBV29-1	TRBJ1-2	few	TGCAGCGCGGGGACAGGGTATCTCGATGGCTACACCTTC	CSAGTGYLDGYTF
TRBD2	TRBV19	TRBJ2-3	.	TGTGCCAGTAGTATTACAGCGGGGGGCTCCGCGCTGGCGCAGTATTTT	CASSITAGGSALAQYF
.	TRBV12-5	TRBJ2-5	.	TGTGCTAGTGGTGCCCCGAACAGCCTAGAGACCCAGTACTTC	CASGAPNSLETQYF
.	TRBV27	TRBJ1-1	few	TGTGCCAGCAGTTATTCGGTGGATTCCCGCGGTGAAGCTTTCTTT	CASSYSVDSRGEAFF
.	TRBV6-5	TRBJ1-6	.	TGTGCCAGCAGTTACTCCGTACCTAATGGACCCCTCCACTTT	CASSYSVPNGPLHF
TRBD1	TRBV15	TRBJ2-7	.	TGTGCCACCAGCAGCGGGACAGGGGGTCTCGAGCAGTACTTC	CATSSGTGGLEQYF
TRBD1	TRBV5-1	TRBJ1-5	once	TGCGCCAGCAGCCTGGACAGGGAACAGCCCCAGCATTTT	CASSLDREQPQHF
TRBD1	TRBV6-5	TRBJ2-7	few	TGTGCCAGCAGTTACTCTCAGGGGGTCCCCTACGAGCAGTACTTC	CASSYSQGVPYEQYF
.	TRBV21-1	TRBJ1-1	.	TGTGCCAGCAGCAAAGCTAGGGCACACCGGAGGGGCACTGAAGCTTTCTTT	CASSKARAHRRGTEAFF
TRBD1	TRBV29-1	TRBJ2-1	once	TGCAGCGTTGAAAAACACGGACAGGGGTACAATGAGCAGTTCTTC	CSVEKHGQGYNEQFF
.	TRBV5-1	TRBJ2-4	.	TGCGCCAGCAGGGAGGGGACAGCCAAAAACATTCAGTACTTC	CASREGTAKNIQYF
.	TRBV12-3/TRBV12-4	TRBJ1-5	.	TGTGCCAGCAGCTACTCCGAGCATCAGCCCCAGCATTTT	CASSYSEHQPQHF
.	TRBV7-6	TRBJ1-6	.	TGTGCCAGCAGCTTAGGGGGAGGTGATTCACCCCTCCACTTT	CASSLGGGDSPLHF
.	TRBV28	TRBJ1-1	.	TGTGCCAGCAGTACCCTCGGACTGGCTTTCTTT	CASSTLGLAFF
.	TRBV3-1/TRBV3-2	TRBJ2-2	.	TGTGCCAGCAGCCAAAATAGGAACACCGGGGAGCTGTTTTTT	CASSQNRNTGELFF
.	TRBV29-1	TRBJ2-2	once	TGCAGCGTAGACCATGGGAGGTTCGGGACCGGGGAGCTGTTTTTT	CSVDHGRFGTGELFF
.	TRBV28	TRBJ1-2	.	TGTGCCAGCAGTCCCGGGTCCTCTTTTAACTATGGCTACACCTTC	CASSPGSSFNYGYTF
TRBD1	TRBV5-1	TRBJ1-1	.	TGCGCCAGCAGCCCGTGGGACAGGGGACCGAACACTGAAGCTTTCTTT	CASSPWDRGPNTEAFF
TRBD1	TRBV5-6	TRBJ1-2	.	TGTGCCAGCAGCTTTCTGGGACAGGGAAACTATGGCTACACCTTC	CASSFLGQGNYGYTF
TRBD1	TRBV11-3	TRBJ2-3	.	TGTGCCAGCAGCGCCGGCCCCCACAGGGGAGATACGCAGTATTTT	CASSAGPHRGDTQYF
.	TRBV2	TRBJ2-1	.	TGTGCCAGCAGTGGCCGGGACTCCACCTACAATGAGCAGTTCTTC	CASSGRDSTYNEQFF
TRBD1	TRBV11-2	TRBJ2-6	.	TGTGCCAGTAGACAGGGTTTTGGGGCCAACGTCCTGACTTTC	CASRQGFGANVLTF
.	TRBV18	TRBJ1-1	.	TGTGCCAGCTCACCAAATAGACAATTGAACACTGAAGCTTTCTTT	CASSPNRQLNTEAFF
TRBD1	TRBV5-4	TRBJ2-2	.	TGTGCCAGCAGCTTACAGGGGGTTAGCACCGGGGAGCTGTTTTTT	CASSLQGVSTGELFF
.	TRBV6-1	TRBJ1-2	.	TGTGCCAGCAGTGAAGTGCGGGCTGGCTACACCTTC	CASSEVRAGYTF
TRBD1	TRBV6-5	TRBJ2-7	.	TGTGCCAGCAGTCGGACAGGGGGCGAAGGCTACGAGCAGTACTTC	CASSRTGGEGYEQYF
TRBD2	TRBV28	TRBJ2-1	once	TGTGCCAGCAGTTTATCGGAAAGCGGGGAGACCTACAATGAGCAGTTCTTC	CASSLSESGETYNEQFF
.	TRBV30	TRBJ1-2	.	TGTGCCTGGACGGGGGGTAACTATGGCTACACCTTC	CAWTGGNYGYTF
.	TRBV12-3/TRBV12-4	TRBJ1-2	.	TGTGCCAGCAGCCCTGACAGGACACGGGGCTACACCTTC	CASSPDRTRGYTF
.	TRBV10-3	TRBJ1-6	.	TGTGCCATCAGTGAGGGGGGCCTAGGGAATAATTCACCCCTCCACTTT	CAISEGGLGNNSPLHF
.	TRBV19	TRBJ1-1	few	TGTGCCAGTTTCAAGGCGGCTGAAGCTTTCTTT	CASFKAAEAFF
TRBD1	TRBV5-6	TRBJ2-1	.	TGTGCCAGCAGCTATATTGACAGGGACAATGAGCAGTTCTTC	CASSYIDRDNEQFF
TRBD1	TRBV2	TRBJ2-5	.	TGTGCCAGCAGCCCCAGACAGGGGGCGCTGGAGACCCAGTACTTC	CASSPRQGALETQYF
TRBD2	TRBV6-2/TRBV6-3	TRBJ2-5	.	TGTGCCAGCAGCTCACGCCAGACTAGCGGGGGGGAGACCCAGTACTTC	CASSSRQTSGGETQYF
.	TRBV5-1	TRBJ1-6	few	TGCGCCAGCGGTGGAAACTCCGGGGGAAATTCACCCCTCCACTTT	CASGGNSGGNSPLHF
TRBD1	TRBV5-1	TRBJ1-2	.	TGCGCCAGCAGCTATACGACGACAGGGGACTCTGGCTACACCTTC	CASSYTTTGDSGYTF
TRBD2	TRBV9	TRBJ2-7	once	TGTGCCAGCAGCGCGGGGGGGCGAGAGGACGAGCAGTACTTC	CASSAGGREDEQYF
TRBD2	TRBV5-1	TRBJ2-1	.	TGCGCCAGCAGCCCCGGGGTAGCGGGGGGGGGAAGCTCCTACAATGAGCAGTTCTTC	CASSPGVAGGGSSYNEQFF
TRBD1	TRBV27	TRBJ1-2	.	TGTGCCAGCAGTTTCCAGGGACAGGGAGTCTATGGCTACACCTTC	CASSFQGQGVYGYTF
TRBD2	TRBV19	TRBJ2-1	.	TGTGCCAGTAGTATAGATGGGACTACGGGAAATGAGCAGTTCTTC	CASSIDGTTGNEQFF
.	TRBV6-1	TRBJ2-1	once	TGTGCCAGCAGGGACGGCGGGGACGTAAATGAGCAGTTCTTC	CASRDGGDVNEQFF
TRBD1	TRBV7-3	TRBJ2-3	.	TGTGCCAGCAGCTTCGGACAGGGTTCAGATACGCAGTATTTT	CASSFGQGSDTQYF
.	TRBV10-1	TRBJ2-2	.	TGCGCCAGCAGTGAGTCGCGAGGCCGTAACACCGGGGAGCTGTTTTTT	CASSESRGRNTGELFF
TRBD1	TRBV2	TRBJ1-5	.	TGTGCCAGCAGTGAAGAGACAGGGTATGGCAATCAGCCCCAGCATTTT	CASSEETGYGNQPQHF
.	TRBV5-1	TRBJ1-1	.	TGCGCCAGCAGCTCGGTGGTGAGCACTGAAGCTTTCTTT	CASSSVVSTEAFF
TRBD2	TRBV6-5	TRBJ2-3	.	TGTGCCAGCAGTTCTGGACTAGCGGGGGGGCGAAATACGCAGTATTTT	CASSSGLAGGRNTQYF
TRBD1	TRBV11-2	TRBJ1-1	.	TGTGCCAGCAGCTTAGTAGGGGGCGTGGACACTGAAGCTTTCTTT	CASSLVGGVDTEAFF
TRBD2	TRBV19	TRBJ2-3	.	TGTGCCAGTCAGCCGGTCAGCGGGGGGGCAGATACGCAGTATTTT	CASQPVSGGADTQYF
.	TRBV2	TRBJ2-1	.	TGTGCCAGCAGTGCAGCCTACCTAACAGAAACGAATGAGCAGTTCTTC	CASSAAYLTETNEQFF